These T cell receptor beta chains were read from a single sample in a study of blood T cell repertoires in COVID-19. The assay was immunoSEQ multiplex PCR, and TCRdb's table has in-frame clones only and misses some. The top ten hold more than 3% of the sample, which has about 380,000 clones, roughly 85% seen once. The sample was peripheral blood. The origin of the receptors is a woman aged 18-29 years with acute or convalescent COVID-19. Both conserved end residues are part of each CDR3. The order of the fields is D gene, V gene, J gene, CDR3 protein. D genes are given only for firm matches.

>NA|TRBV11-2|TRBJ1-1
CASSPQGWTEAFF
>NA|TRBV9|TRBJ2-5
CASSASRGETQYF
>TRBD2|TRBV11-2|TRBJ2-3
CASSLTSGQGTQYF
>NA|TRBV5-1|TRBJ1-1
CASKAGGRRTEAFF
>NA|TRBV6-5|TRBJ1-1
CASSYSSGQTEAFF
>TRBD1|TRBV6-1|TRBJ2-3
CASSESVGTGGVGTQYF
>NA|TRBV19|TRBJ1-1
CASSAPRNTEAFF
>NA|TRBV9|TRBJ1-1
CASSVAAGMDTEAFF
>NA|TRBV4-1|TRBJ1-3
CASSQDDFGPGQSANTIYF
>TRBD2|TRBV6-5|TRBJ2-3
CASRTGTRTDTQYF
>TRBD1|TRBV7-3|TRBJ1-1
CASSDRGNTEAFF
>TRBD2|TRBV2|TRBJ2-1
CASGGPGSGGSRPYNEQFF
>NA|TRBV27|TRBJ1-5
CASSLIAGPQPQHF
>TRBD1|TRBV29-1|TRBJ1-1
CSVEGDSSEAFF
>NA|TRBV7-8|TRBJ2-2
CASSLRDRFPTGELFF
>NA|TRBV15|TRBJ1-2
CATSRAGLQHGYTF
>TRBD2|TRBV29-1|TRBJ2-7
CSCGTSGSYEQYF
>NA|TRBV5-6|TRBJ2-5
CASSLYGQNQETQYF
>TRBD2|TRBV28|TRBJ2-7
CASSFHSGSQSEQYF
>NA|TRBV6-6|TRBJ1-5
CASRSGVGQPQHF
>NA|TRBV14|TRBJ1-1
CASSLNPGPVNTEAFF
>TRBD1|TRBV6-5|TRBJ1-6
CASSLNRGNSPLHF
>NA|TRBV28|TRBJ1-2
CASNSPFRGLNNYGYTF
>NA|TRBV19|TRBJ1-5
CASSIDTGNQPQHF
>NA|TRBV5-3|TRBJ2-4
CARSPGVKLAKNIQYF
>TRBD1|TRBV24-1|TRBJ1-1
CATSPSGQGGSAFF
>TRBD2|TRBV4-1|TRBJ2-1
CASSQVLAGGPGYNEQFF
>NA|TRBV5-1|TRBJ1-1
CASSRGGANTEAFF
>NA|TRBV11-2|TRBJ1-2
CASSVGGGYGYTF
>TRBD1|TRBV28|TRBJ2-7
CASSDGTGGAWGYEQYF
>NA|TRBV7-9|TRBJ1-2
CASSFFTTGLSNYGYTF
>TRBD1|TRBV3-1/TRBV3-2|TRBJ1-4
CASSHRGRTNEKLFF
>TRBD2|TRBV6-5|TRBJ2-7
CASSFLLAGSSYEQYF
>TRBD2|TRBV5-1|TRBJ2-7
CASSLGGSSGSTTYEQYF
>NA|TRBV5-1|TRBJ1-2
CASSLEGRGDGYTF
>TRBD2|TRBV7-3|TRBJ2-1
CASSPSGYNNEQFF
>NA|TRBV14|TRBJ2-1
CASSQILGAGNNEQFF
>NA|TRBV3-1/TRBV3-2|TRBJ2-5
CASSKIQTGQETQYF
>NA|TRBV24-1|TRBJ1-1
CATSVWQNTEAFF
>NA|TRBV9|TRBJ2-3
CASSISTDTQYF
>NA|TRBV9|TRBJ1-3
CASSVEQGGGNTIYF
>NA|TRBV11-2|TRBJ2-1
CASSLDRPALSGQFF
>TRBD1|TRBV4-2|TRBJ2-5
CASSQKGDREGETQYF
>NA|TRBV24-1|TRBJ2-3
CATSSKGAGWDTQYF
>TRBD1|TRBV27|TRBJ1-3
CASSYGTGSGNTIYF
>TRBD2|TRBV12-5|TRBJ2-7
CASGLVLGGRDYEQYF
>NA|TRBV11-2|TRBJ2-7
CASSNQGMYEQYF
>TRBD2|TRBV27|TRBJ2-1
CASSLFPGTSDSYNEQFF
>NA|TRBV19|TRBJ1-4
CASSGGATNEKLFF
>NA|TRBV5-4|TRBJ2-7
CASSSTYEQYF
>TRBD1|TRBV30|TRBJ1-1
CACSGTGTMNTEAFF
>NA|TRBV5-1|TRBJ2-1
CASSLANNEQFF
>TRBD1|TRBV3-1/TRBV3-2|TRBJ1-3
CASSHRTGNTIYF
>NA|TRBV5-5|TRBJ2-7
CASSLESGHAYEQYF
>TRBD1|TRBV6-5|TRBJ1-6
CASSPGTDSPLHF